This TCR beta chain was sequenced for a study of T cells after yellow fever vaccination (dated 2019 in TCRdb). Regarding the research as a whole: Libraries from fractions with low cell numbers were prepared with the SMART-Seq v4 Ultra Low Input RNA kit. Two healthy male donors, one aged 18 to 30 and one aged 30 to 40 years, were included in the cohort. To follow T-cell clones before and after both primary and booster YFV17D yellow fever vaccination, bulk TCR alpha and beta repertoires underwent longitudinal sequencing. Bulk PBMC replicates and cell subsets were isolated from blood drawn at multiple timepoints before and after both primary and secondary immunization. Overall results and qualifications from the work: Most clones expanded after primary vaccination were re-detected after the booster (almost 98% of CD4 and around 86% of CD8), suggesting broad memory maintenance. Because abundant contaminating clonotypes from the bulk population could be contained in FACS-sorted repertoires, computational filtering was required. A small share of clonotypes was detected in both CD4 and CD8 compartments, with the overlap likely arising from convergent recombination. The secondary T-cell response was found to be weaker but faster than the primary response, with a peak reached on day 5 rather than on day 15. Because only a couple of donors were included in the study, the extent to which the findings can be generalized is limited.

The sample's treatment or condition label, decoded: live attenuated yellow fever vaccine strain. Two biological replicates of bulk PBMCs were collected at each blood-draw timepoint. PBMCs were isolated from peripheral blood using a standard Ficoll-Paque protocol. TriZol was used to extract RNA from bulk PBMCs, CD4 and CD8 fractions, and dextramer-positive and dextramer-negative fractions. This clonotype has a handful of counts. No antigen is known for it. No clone much larger than this one lies a single base away; base qualities are absent. TCR cDNA was made using 5'RACE template switching, a step that added a universal primer site and unique molecular identifiers. Priming of cDNA synthesis was performed from both the TCR alpha and TCR beta constant segments. Two PCR steps were used to amplify libraries, with sample barcodes and sequencing adapters being added in the second step. Sequencing of the libraries was done on either Illumina HiSeq 2500 (2x100 bp) or NovaSeq (2x150 bp). As for how the authors treated the data: Demultiplexing of reads and collapsing into UMI consensus sequences were performed with MIGEC, and V(D)J alignment was carried out with MiXCR. Clonotypes responding to the vaccine were identified with edgeR on replicate PBMC samples, with the criteria of FDR below 0.01 and a log2 fold change above 5 up to day 15. Each bulk clonotype was labeled CD4 or CD8 based on which sequenced repertoire, CD4 or CD8, contained the clonotype at higher abundance. The public reads were reprocessed in TCRdb via fastp at Q25 and MiXCR, keeping in-frame beta chains. A single entry per CDR3 protein holds the most common genes and DNA from its merged rows. The V and J calls were not made by the authors but by TCRdb's processing. This sample is represented by 300,000 to 450,000 distinct CDR3 sequences; 6.2% of them were singletons. The ten largest clones capture about 15% of the sample.

Looking up the germline V gene (reference sequence) yields CDR1 DFQATT and CDR2 SNEGSKA. Trimming takes 3 bases from V and 4 bases from J, and the germline ends sit 11 bases apart. The CDR3 sequence holds 13 residues, the cysteine and phenylalanine included. Only CDR3 DNA remains: 39 bases, in frame from the first base. The sequence was collected from a man aged 30 to 39 who received the YFV17D yellow fever vaccine. The chain is encoded by TRBV20-1 joined to TRBJ2-3, with a weak D call of TRBD2 (5 bases match). Sequencing was performed on PBMCs, taken 5 days after the yellow fever booster vaccination. The CDR3 amino acid sequence is: CSASGKAADTQYF. The DNA reads TGCAGTGCTAGCGGGAAAGCGGCAGATACGCAGTATTTT.